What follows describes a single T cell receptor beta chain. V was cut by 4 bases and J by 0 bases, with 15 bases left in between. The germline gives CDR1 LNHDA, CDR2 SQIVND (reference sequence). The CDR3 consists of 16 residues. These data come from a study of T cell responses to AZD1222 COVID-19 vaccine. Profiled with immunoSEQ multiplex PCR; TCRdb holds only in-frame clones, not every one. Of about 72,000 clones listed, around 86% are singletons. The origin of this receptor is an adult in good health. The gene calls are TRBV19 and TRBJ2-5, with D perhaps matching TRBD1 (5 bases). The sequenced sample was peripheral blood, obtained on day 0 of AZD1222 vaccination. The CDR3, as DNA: TGTGCCAGTAGTAAGGGGTTGGGCGGCAACCAAGAGACCCAGTACTTC. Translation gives CASSKGLGGNQETQYF.